Each of the 30 T cell receptor beta chains below was sequenced from the same sample in a study of neurological immune-mediated disorders. Using its own MiXCR run on the 5' RACE reads, TCRdb lists one record per CDR3 protein. Among tens of thousands of distinct CDR3 sequences, roughly 4% were seen once, and the ten largest hold approximately 1.6%. Sequenced: PBMCs. All receptors derive from a man aged 30-40 years with multiple sclerosis.

This clonotype was seen repeatedly, ten times or more. The rearrangement uses TRBV28 and TRBJ2-5; no clear D gene. CDR1 and CDR2 from the germline V gene are MDHEN and SYDVKM. This CDR3 region has 14 residues. V lost 5 bases to trimming and J lost 1 base, with 11 bases between them. The CDR3 DNA is TGTGCCAGCAGTGCTAGTAAACTCCAAGAGACCCAGTACTTC. It encodes CASSASKLQETQYF.

This clonotype was counted between two and nine times. V usage is TRBV27 and J usage is TRBJ2-1; no reliable D call. The CDR3 consists of 17 residues. The germline V and J ends were trimmed by 5 bases and 0 bases, with 17 bases remaining between them. Germline lookup yields CDR1 MNHEY and CDR2 SMNVEV (reference sequence). CDR3 DNA: TGTGCCAGCAGTACATCCGGTAGCACCCCCTCCTACAATGAGCAGTTCTTC. Translation gives CASSTSGSTPSYNEQFF.

There are many counts of this clonotype. The V and J genes are TRBV9 and TRBJ2-5; 7 bases fit TRBD2. The length of the CDR3 is 14 residues. Per germline, CDR1 SGDLS and CDR2 YYNGEE. Trimming took 0 bases from V and 5 from J; bases not matched to a gene: 4. For the CDR3, the DNA is TGTGCCAGCAGCGTAGGAGGACTAGATGAGACCCAGTACTTC. Translating it yields CASSVGGLDETQYF.

This clonotype was seen many times. V usage is TRBV20-1 and J usage is TRBJ1-2, with D possibly being TRBD1 (6 bases). The V and J ends lost 2 bases and 10 bases respectively, with 8 bases between them. Germline-derived CDR1 and CDR2 are DFQATT and SNEGSKA (reference sequence). The CDR3 has 10 amino acids. This CDR3 reads CSARQGTYTF. In DNA, the CDR3 is TGCAGTGCTAGACAGGGGACCTACACCTTC.

This clonotype was recorded at least ten times. The V and J genes are TRBV15 and TRBJ2-1; D perhaps matches TRBD1 (7 bases). The V gene's germline CDR1 is LNHNV and CDR2 YYDKDF (reference sequence). V was trimmed by 6 bases and J by 5 bases, leaving 14 bases between them. The CDR3 length is 14 residues. CDR3 in DNA: TGTGCCACCAGGATGGAGGGGGCGAACAATGAGCAGTTCTTC. Its protein is CATRMEGANNEQFF.

This clonotype was detected ten times or more. The rearrangement uses TRBV18 and TRBJ2-7; D ambiguous. V was trimmed by 0 bases and J by 3 bases, leaving 6 bases between them. This CDR3 region has 13 residues. CDR1 and CDR2 from the germline V gene are KGHSH and LQKENI. CDR3 region: CASSPPAFYEQYF. CDR3 nucleotides: TGTGCCAGCTCACCACCGGCCTTCTACGAGCAGTACTTC.

This chain links TRBV28 with TRBJ2-3; TRBD2 aligns across 13 bases. Germline V lookup: CDR1 MDHEN, CDR2 SYDVKM. The V and J ends lost 3 bases and 6 bases, in that order; junction bases with no gene match: 6. This CDR3 region has 16 residues. CDR3: CASSLWGLAGSDTQYF. CDR3 in DNA: TGTGCCAGCAGTTTGTGGGGACTAGCGGGAAGCGATACGCAGTATTTT.

This clonotype was seen at least ten times. The gene calls are TRBV20-1 and TRBJ2-7; possible D gene TRBD2, 6 bases. V was clipped by 5 bases and J by 4 bases, with 15 bases between them. The germline CDR1 and CDR2 sequences are DFQATT and SNEGSKA (reference sequence). There are 13 residues in the CDR3. CDR3 amino acids: CSAAGTEGYEQYF. CDR3 sequence (DNA): TGCAGTGCTGCGGGGACTGAAGGATACGAGCAGTACTTC.

This clonotype was seen many times. The chain couples TRBV7-9 to TRBJ2-7; 7 positions agree with TRBD1. Trimming removed 5 bases from V and 4 bases from J; junction bases left unmatched: 8. The CDR3 consists of 14 residues. CDR1 SEHNR and CDR2 FQNEAQ come from the germline V gene (reference sequence). CDR3 DNA sequence: TGTGCCAGCAGCCCGACGACAGGGAAGTACGAGCAGTACTTC. Residues: CASSPTTGKYEQYF.

This clonotype was counted many times. The V call is TRBV18, the J call TRBJ1-1; the match to TRBD1 covers 7 bases. Germline V gene sequence: CDR1 KGHSH, CDR2 LQKENI. Trimming cost V 1 base and J 5 bases; bases outside gene matches: 13. CDR3 length: 17 residues. The CDR3 DNA reads as TGTGCCAGCTCACCACGCGATTTGGGACAGACAAAAACTGAAGCTTTCTTT. Translation gives CASSPRDLGQTKTEAFF.

The table lists this clonotype with many counts. The genes are TRBV5-1 and TRBJ1-1, with unresolved D. This CDR3 contains 14 residues. From germline, CDR1 is SGHRS and CDR2 YFSETQ. Trimming shortened V by 4 bases and J by 1 base, and 11 bases separated the two germline ends. The CDR3 sequence is CASSLLFSNTEAFF. Here the CDR3 DNA reads TGCGCCAGCAGCCTGCTATTTTCGAACACTGAAGCTTTCTTT.

This clonotype was observed many times. The CDR3 sequence: CASSYRGRLAKNIQYF. Here the CDR3 DNA reads TGTGCCAGCAGCTACAGGGGCCGGTTAGCCAAAAACATTCAGTACTTC. The V gene is TRBV5-6, the J gene TRBJ2-4; 7 bases align to TRBD1. J lost 0 bases, V lost 3 bases, and 6 bases had no gene match. The CDR3 is 16 residues long. CDR1 is SGHDT and CDR2 is YYEEEE in the germline V gene.

The chain couples TRBV28 to TRBJ1-6; D is unresolved. The CDR3 has 12 residues. The germline V gene encodes CDR1 MDHEN and CDR2 SYDVKM. Trimming left V 5 bases short and J 14 bases short, with 13 bases between. For the CDR3, the DNA is TGTGCCAGCAGTGTTGGGCAGGCTTCCCTCCACTTT. Residues: CASSVGQASLHF.

This clonotype was detected ten times or more. The chain carries TRBV28 and TRBJ2-2, with 7 bases matching TRBD1. The junction had 6 bases not matched to a gene; V was cut back by 5 bases and J by 0 bases. This CDR3 spans 16 amino acids. Germline CDR1 is MDHEN and CDR2 is SYDVKM. CDR3 loop: CASSPPGQPNTGELFF. The CDR3 region has the DNA TGTGCCAGCAGTCCTCCGGGACAGCCGAACACCGGGGAGCTGTTTTTT. The variable domain in full, completed from reference TRBV28 and TRBJ2-2, reads DVKVTQSSRYLVKRTGEKVFLECVQDMDHENMFWYRQDPGLGLRLIYFSYDVKMKEKGDIPEGYSVSREKKERFSLILESASTNQTSMYLCASSPPGQPNTGELFFGEGSRLTVL.

This clonotype has a count of ten or more. The CDR3 DNA is TGTGCCACCGCCCAGGGACTAGCGGGAGCTCGGACCCAGTACTTC. This translates into CATAQGLAGARTQYF. The chain is built from TRBV12-3 or TRBV12-4 and TRBJ2-5, with 14 bases lining up with TRBD2. The trim removed 10 bases at V and 7 bases at J, leaving 11 bases unmatched. This CDR3 comprises 15 residues.

This clonotype appeared many times. The chain recombines TRBV20-1 with TRBJ1-2; D remains ambiguous. Trimming took 4 bases from V and 3 from J, leaving 9 bases between them. The CDR3 has 12 amino acids. Germline V gene data show CDR1 as DFQATT and CDR2 as SNEGSKA (reference sequence). CDR3 loop: CSANELDYGYTF. The CDR3 DNA sequence: TGCAGTGCTAACGAGTTAGACTATGGCTACACCTTC.

This clonotype has a count of ten or more. The rearrangement links TRBV24-1 to TRBJ2-7, with D possibly being TRBD1 (5 bases). This CDR3 comprises 15 residues. The V end was cut by 6 bases, the J end by 2 bases, with 16 bases between. Germline V gene data show CDR1 as KGHDR and CDR2 as SFDVKD. DNA for the CDR3: TGTGCCACCAGTACAGGACCGACCAATCCCTACGAGCAGTACTTC. This sequence encodes CATSTGPTNPYEQYF.

In its sample, this clonotype was seen many times. The J gene is TRBJ2-1, the V gene TRBV20-1, with D possibly matching TRBD1 (5 bases). The CDR3 is 14 residues long. CDR1 is DFQATT and CDR2 is SNEGSKA in the germline V gene (reference sequence). V shed 5 bases and J shed 1 base, with 12 bases lying between them. The CDR3 region has the DNA TGCAGTGCTGGGGCCCGCAGTTCCTACAATGAGCAGTTCTTC. It yields the protein CSAGARSSYNEQFF.

This clonotype was counted ten times or more. The rearrangement links TRBV29-1 to TRBJ2-7; D could derive from TRBD1 or TRBD2 (6 bases each). Germline V gene sequence: CDR1 SQVTM, CDR2 ANQGSEA. Trimming left V 4 bases short and J 6 bases short, with 10 bases between. The CDR3 is made up of 11 amino acids. This CDR3 is CSVVRGREQYF. CDR3 nucleotides: TGCAGCGTTGTCCGGGGGCGCGAGCAGTACTTC.

This clonotype was seen a few times. The V gene is TRBV18, the J gene TRBJ1-5; D is undetermined. In germline, CDR1 is KGHSH, CDR2 LQKENI. Trimming took 3 bases from V and 4 from J, leaving 13 bases between them. The CDR3 has 15 residues. The CDR3 DNA follows: TGTGCCAGCTCACCTCCAGGTCTTGCAAATCAGCCCCAGCATTTT. Translating gives CASSPPGLANQPQHF.

At least ten counts were recorded for this clonotype. The chain has TRBV7-3 and TRBJ1-1, with TRBD1 matching over 11 bases. Per the germline V gene, CDR1 is SGHTA and CDR2 is FQGTGA. After removal of 0 bases from V and 10 bases from J, the junction contained 4 bases not matched to a gene. CDR3 length equals 14 residues. The CDR3 is CASSLTGTGGVAFF. The CDR3, as DNA: TGTGCCAGCAGCTTAACGGGGACAGGGGGAGTAGCTTTCTTT.

This clonotype was counted many times. This chain's CDR3 is CSAQRQGNYGYTF. CDR3 nucleotides: TGCAGTGCCCAGAGACAGGGAAACTATGGCTACACCTTC. V usage is TRBV20-1 and J usage is TRBJ1-2; 7 nucleotides line up with TRBD1. V lost 6 bases, J lost 2 bases, and 6 bases stayed unmatched. The CDR3 loop spans 13 amino acids. Germline CDR1 reads DFQATT; CDR2 reads SNEGSKA (reference sequence).

This clonotype was seen only a few times. This chain connects TRBV7-3 to TRBJ2-1; 8 bases fit TRBD2. In germline, CDR1 is SGHTA, CDR2 FQGTGA. V trimming: 5 bases; J trimming: 3 bases; junction bases outside the gene matches: 6. CDR3 size: 15 residues. CDR3 sequence: CASSRRGGDYNEQFF. For the CDR3, the DNA is TGTGCCAGCAGCCGCCGGGGGGGAGACTACAATGAGCAGTTCTTC.

This clonotype was seen at least ten times. CDR3 protein: CASSSGSGSEAFF. The CDR3 DNA is TGTGCCAGCAGCTCGGGGTCTGGCTCTGAAGCTTTCTTT. The chain links TRBV7-9 to TRBJ1-1; D not resolved. Trimming removed 4 bases from V and 6 bases from J, with 12 bases in between. Per germline, CDR1 SEHNR and CDR2 FQNEAQ (reference sequence). The CDR3 consists of 13 residues.

This clonotype was seen ten or more times. This chain joins TRBV6-5 and TRBJ1-5, with TRBD1 matching over 7 bases. V shed 6 bases and J 5 bases; nucleotides not matched to a gene: 13. The CDR3 consists of 16 residues. The germline gives CDR1 MNHEY, CDR2 SVGAGI. CDR3 in DNA: TGTGCCAGCAGAAGGAGCGGCACAGGGGTTGATCAGCCCCAGCATTTT. This codes for CASRRSGTGVDQPQHF.

Details on this clonotype: A single base separates this from a much larger clone, so it may be a read error. The V gene is TRBV20-1, the J gene TRBJ2-7, with TRBD2 identical over 8 bases. Germline V gene lookup returns CDR1 DFQATT and CDR2 SNEGSKA (reference sequence). Losses at the gene ends were 1 base for V and 4 bases for J; bases not matched to a gene: 6. The CDR3 runs to 14 residues. CDR3 nucleotides: TGCAGTGCTAGAGCGACTAGCGTGAGATACGAGCAGTACTTC. Amino acid sequence: CSARATSVRYEQYF.

Many counts were recorded for this clonotype. This chain links TRBV7-6 with TRBJ1-5, with D perhaps TRBD1 (5 bases). The CDR3 is 14 amino acids. Trimming pared 1 base from V and 9 bases from J, leaving 13 bases between. Germline V gene sequence: CDR1 SGHVS, CDR2 FNYEAQ. The CDR3, as DNA: TGTGCCAGCAGCTTAGAGGTTACCGGGGGGCCCCAGCATTTT. Residues: CASSLEVTGGPQHF.

Remarks on this clonotype: It may be a read error: a sequence one base away is much more abundant. This chain connects TRBV9 to TRBJ1-2; unclear D gene. Germline loops: CDR1 SGDLS, CDR2 YYNGEE. V was cut by 3 bases and J by 4 bases, with 13 bases left in between. This CDR3 comprises 14 residues. The CDR3 region has the DNA TGTGCCAGCAGCGACCCGGGAAAGATCTATGGCTACACCTTC. As protein: CASSDPGKIYGYTF. Using reference TRBV9 and TRBJ1-2 for the parts outside the CDR3, the full variable domain is DSGVTQTPKHLITATGQRVTLRCSPRSGDLSVYWYQQSLDQGLQFLIQYYNGEERAKGNILERFSAQQFPDLHSELNLSSLELGDSALYFCASSDPGKIYGYTFGSGTRLTVV.

This clonotype was recorded at least ten times. The rearrangement uses TRBV4-1 and TRBJ2-7, with D perhaps matching TRBD1 (5 bases). V lost 1 base and J 2 bases, leaving 12 bases between the germline ends. The CDR3 has 15 residues. The germline V gene encodes CDR1 MGHRA and CDR2 YSYEKL. CDR3 coding DNA: TGCGCCAGCAGCCAAGGTCAGGGTGGGGCCTACGAGCAGTACTTC. Translation gives CASSQGQGGAYEQYF.

There are many counts of this clonotype. This chain uses TRBV27 with TRBJ1-2, with 7 bases lining up with TRBD1. V trimming: 5 bases; J trimming: 4 bases; junction bases outside the gene matches: 10. The CDR3 is 15 residues long. Germline-derived CDR1 and CDR2 are MNHEY and SMNVEV (reference sequence). The chain's CDR3 is CASSKIGGDSYGYTF. CDR3 in DNA: TGTGCCAGCAGTAAAATAGGGGGGGACAGCTATGGCTACACCTTC.